Listed here is a single T cell receptor (beta chain). Which antigen it targets is not known. The input lacks base qualities; no much larger clone sits a single base away. The sample comes from a study of blood T cell repertoires in COVID-19 (dated by TCRdb to the early 2020s). A note on the overall study: Samples from collaborators originated in the United States, Italy and Spain and spanned both the acute and convalescent phases of COVID-19. Sample metadata almost always included a de-identified subject ID, COVID-19 status, age in years and sex. HLA class I and class II types, where available, came from metadata supplied by the sample provider rather than from assay-based typing. The prospective study material was composed of cDNA or gDNA derived from T cells, B-cell-depleted T cells, or PBMCs. A freely available public database, intended as a resource for researchers studying the immune response to SARS-CoV-2, is where the repertoires were released. The samples were drawn from two sources: the first 160 participants of the ongoing ImmuneRACE study, and 1,000 to 1,500 subjects contributed by 6 global collaborators. The dataset comprised deeply sampled blood TCRbeta repertoires from subjects exposed to, actively infected with, or recovered from COVID-19.

The immunoSEQ Assay, a bias-controlled multiplex PCR, was used to amplify TCRbeta CDR3 regions from genomic DNA. Per the authors' processing: Nucleated cell counts per sample were estimated from amplification of reference gene primers within the assay. To quantify the absolute abundance of each unique TCRbeta CDR3 rearrangement, sequence reads were collapsed and filtered. For each sample, productive Simpson clonality was calculated by taking the square root of Simpson's diversity index across productive rearrangements. This is the immuneACCESS table as TCRdb keeps it, with only in-frame sequences that have V and J called. A part of the clones is gone; compared with another copy, unresolved V genes explain less than half, and the rest is unexplained. From that table come the V and J calls and clone size; the DNA was used to work out D and trimming. The sample records 200,000 to 250,000 clones, about 91% of which are singletons. The top ten clonotypes cover around 1.5% of the sample.

General conclusions and limits of the study: How much clinical and demographic metadata was included differed by source and by participant, and the metadata was provided uncurated.

Each collaborating institution followed its own protocols to collect whole blood in K2EDTA tubes. For TCRbeta analysis, collaborators shipped samples in one of three forms: frozen whole blood, isolated PBMCs, or DNA extracted from either of those sample types. V is cut back by 0 bases and J by 7 bases, with 4 bases in the junction unmatched. CDR1 and CDR2, looked up from the germline V gene, are SGHRS and YFSETQ. From the cysteine through the phenylalanine, the CDR3 covers 14 amino acids. Just the 42-base CDR3 DNA is kept, in frame starting at base 1. The sequence is built from TRBV5-1 and TRBJ2-1; 7 central nucleotides agree with TRBD1. The sample consisted of peripheral blood. This receptor was identified in a man aged 18 to 35 with active or convalescent COVID-19. The nucleotide sequence is given as TGCGCCAGCAGCTTGGGACAGGGTGGAAATGAGCAGTTCTTC. Its amino acids are CASSLGQGGNEQFF.